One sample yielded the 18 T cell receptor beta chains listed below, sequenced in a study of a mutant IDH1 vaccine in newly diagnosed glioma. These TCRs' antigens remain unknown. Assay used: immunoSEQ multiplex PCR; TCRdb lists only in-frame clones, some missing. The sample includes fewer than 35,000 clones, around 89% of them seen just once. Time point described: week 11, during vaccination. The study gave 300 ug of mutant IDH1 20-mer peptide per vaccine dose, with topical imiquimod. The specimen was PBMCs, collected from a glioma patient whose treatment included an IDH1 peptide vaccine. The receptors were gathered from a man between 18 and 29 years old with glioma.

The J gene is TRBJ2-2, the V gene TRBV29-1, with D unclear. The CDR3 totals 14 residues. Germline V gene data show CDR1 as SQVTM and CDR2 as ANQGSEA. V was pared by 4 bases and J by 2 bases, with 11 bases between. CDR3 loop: CSVVIGYNTGELFF. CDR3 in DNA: TGCAGCGTTGTCATCGGATATAACACCGGGGAGCTGTTTTTT.

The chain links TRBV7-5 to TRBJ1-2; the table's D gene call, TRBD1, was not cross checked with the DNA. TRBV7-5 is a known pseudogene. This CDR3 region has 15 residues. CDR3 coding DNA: TGTGCCAGAAGGGAATCCAGGAAAGCTAACTATGGCTACACCTTC. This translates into CARRESRKANYGYTF.

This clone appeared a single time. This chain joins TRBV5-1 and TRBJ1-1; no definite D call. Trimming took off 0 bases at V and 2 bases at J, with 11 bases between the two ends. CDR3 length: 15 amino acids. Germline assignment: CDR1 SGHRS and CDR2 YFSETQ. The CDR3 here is CASSLDGPPNTEAFF. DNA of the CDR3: TGCGCCAGCAGCTTGGATGGCCCCCCTAACACTGAAGCTTTCTTT.

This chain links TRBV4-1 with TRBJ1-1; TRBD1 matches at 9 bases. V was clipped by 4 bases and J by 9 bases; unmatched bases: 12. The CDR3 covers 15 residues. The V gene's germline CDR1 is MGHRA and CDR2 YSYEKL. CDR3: CASSPWDRDAGKAFF. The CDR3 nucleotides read TGCGCCAGCAGCCCCTGGGACAGGGATGCGGGGAAAGCTTTCTTT.

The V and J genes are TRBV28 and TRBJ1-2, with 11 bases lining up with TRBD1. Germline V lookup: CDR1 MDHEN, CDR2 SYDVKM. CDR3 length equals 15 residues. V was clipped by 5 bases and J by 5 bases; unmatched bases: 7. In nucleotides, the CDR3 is TGTGCCAGCAGTCCCGCCGGGACAGGGGGGTATGGCTACACCTTC. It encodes CASSPAGTGGYGYTF.

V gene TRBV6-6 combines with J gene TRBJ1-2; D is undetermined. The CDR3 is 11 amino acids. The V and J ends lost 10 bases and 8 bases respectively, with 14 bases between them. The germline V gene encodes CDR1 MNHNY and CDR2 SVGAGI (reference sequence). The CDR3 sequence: CAIPTVGGYTF. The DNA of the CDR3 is TGTGCCATCCCTACTGTGGGCGGCTACACCTTC.

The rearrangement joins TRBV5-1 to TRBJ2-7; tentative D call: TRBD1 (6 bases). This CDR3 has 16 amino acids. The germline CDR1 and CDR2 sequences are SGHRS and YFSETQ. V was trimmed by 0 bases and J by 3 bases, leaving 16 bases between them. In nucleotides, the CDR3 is TGCGCCAGCAGCTTGGCGTTTCGGGACACCAACTACGAGCAGTACTTC. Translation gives CASSLAFRDTNYEQYF.

The CDR3: CASSLGSTVRNSPLHF. In DNA form, the CDR3 reads TGTGCCAGCAGCTTAGGGTCGACAGTAAGAAATTCACCCCTCCACTTT. This rearrangement joins TRBV11-2 to TRBJ1-6; a possible D gene is TRBD1 (5 bases). Germline lookup yields CDR1 SGHAT and CDR2 FQNNGV. Trimming removed 1 base from V and 7 bases from J, with 14 bases in between. The length of the CDR3 is 16 residues.

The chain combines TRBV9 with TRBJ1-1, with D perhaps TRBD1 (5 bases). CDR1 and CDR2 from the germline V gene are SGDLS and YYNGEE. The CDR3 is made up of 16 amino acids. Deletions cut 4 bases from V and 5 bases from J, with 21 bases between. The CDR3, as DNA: TGTGCCAGCAGCCCAGGAGGAGGGGTCCTCGGAACTGAAGCTTTCTTT. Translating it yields CASSPGGGVLGTEAFF.

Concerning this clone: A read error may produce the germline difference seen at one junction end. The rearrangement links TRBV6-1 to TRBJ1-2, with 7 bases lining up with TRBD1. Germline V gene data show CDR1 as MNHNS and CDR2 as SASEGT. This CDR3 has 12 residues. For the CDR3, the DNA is TGTGCCAGCAGTAACGTCGACAGGGACTCCAAATTC. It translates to CASSNVDRDSKF.

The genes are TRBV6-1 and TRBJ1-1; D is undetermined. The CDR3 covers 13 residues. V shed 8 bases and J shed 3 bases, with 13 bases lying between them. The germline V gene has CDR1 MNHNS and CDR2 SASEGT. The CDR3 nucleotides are TGTGCCAGCTCTAATAAGGGCTACACTGAAGCTTTCTTT. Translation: CASSNKGYTEAFF.

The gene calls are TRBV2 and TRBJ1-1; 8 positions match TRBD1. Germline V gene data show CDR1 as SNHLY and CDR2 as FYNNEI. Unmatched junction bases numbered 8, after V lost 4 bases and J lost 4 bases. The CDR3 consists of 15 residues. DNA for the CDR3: TGTGCCAGCAGTGGTACCGGGACAGGCCTCACTGAAGCTTTCTTT. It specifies CASSGTGTGLTEAFF.

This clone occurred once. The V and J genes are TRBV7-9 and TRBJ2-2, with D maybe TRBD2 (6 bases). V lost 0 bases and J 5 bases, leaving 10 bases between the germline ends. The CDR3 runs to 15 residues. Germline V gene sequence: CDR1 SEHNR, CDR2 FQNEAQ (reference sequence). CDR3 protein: CASSLAGSGTGELFF. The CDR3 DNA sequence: TGTGCCAGCAGCTTAGCCGGGAGCGGGACCGGGGAGCTGTTTTTT.

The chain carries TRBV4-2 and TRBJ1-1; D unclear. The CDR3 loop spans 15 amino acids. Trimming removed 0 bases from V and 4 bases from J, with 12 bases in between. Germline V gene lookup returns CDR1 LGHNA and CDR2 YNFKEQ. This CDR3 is CASSQEAARGTEAFF. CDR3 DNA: TGTGCCAGCAGCCAAGAAGCTGCGCGGGGCACTGAAGCTTTCTTT.

The DNA of the CDR3 is TGCGCCAGCAGCCCGGTCGGAGTAAGCACAGATACGCAGTATTTT. It specifies CASSPVGVSTDTQYF. J is TRBJ2-3 and V is TRBV4-3; D ambiguous. Germline CDR1 and CDR2: LGHNA and YSLEER. V dropped 4 bases and J dropped 0 bases, with 11 bases sitting between them. This CDR3 has 15 amino acids.

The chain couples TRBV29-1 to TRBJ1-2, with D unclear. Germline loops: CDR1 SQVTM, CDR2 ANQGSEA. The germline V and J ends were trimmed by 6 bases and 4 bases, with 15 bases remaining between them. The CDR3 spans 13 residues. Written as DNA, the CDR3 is TGCAGCGTGGGCGACAACGTTGGCTATGGCTACACCTTC. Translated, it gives CSVGDNVGYGYTF.

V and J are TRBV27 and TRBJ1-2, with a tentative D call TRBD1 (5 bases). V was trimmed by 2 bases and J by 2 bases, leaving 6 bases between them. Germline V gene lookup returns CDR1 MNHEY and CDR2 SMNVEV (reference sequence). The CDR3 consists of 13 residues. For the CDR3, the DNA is TGTGCCAGCAGTTTAAGACAGAACTATGGCTACACCTTC. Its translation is CASSLRQNYGYTF.

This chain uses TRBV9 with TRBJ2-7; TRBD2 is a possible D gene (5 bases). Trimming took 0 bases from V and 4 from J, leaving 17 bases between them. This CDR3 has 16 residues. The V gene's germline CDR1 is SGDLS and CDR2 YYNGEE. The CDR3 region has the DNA TGTGCCAGCAGCGTAGGGCCGGCTAGCTCATCATACGAGCAGTACTTC. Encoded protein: CASSVGPASSSYEQYF. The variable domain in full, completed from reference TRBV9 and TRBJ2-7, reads DSGVTQTPKHLITATGQRVTLRCSPRSGDLSVYWYQQSLDQGLQFLIQYYNGEERAKGNILERFSAQQFPDLHSELNLSSLELGDSALYFCASSVGPASSSYEQYFGPGTRLTVT.